This T cell receptor beta chain was captured by sequencing in a study of blood T cells in healthy people across ages. A note on this clonotype: The target antigen is unknown. Being one base from a much bigger clone, this may be a read error.

PCR was performed a second time for roughly 7 to 11 cycles using a sample-barcoded 5' primer and a J-beta primer mix. MiXCR, applied by TCRdb to the 5' RACE reads, yields one record per CDR3 protein. The sample records around 870,000 distinct CDR3 sequences, around 30% being singletons. Whole-study findings and limits: TCR beta diversity, measured per million T cells, fell in a roughly linear way with age. Unsorted PBMCs prevented conclusive naive versus antigen-experienced comparison.

Germline CDR1 and CDR2: SGDLS and YYNGEE. CDR3 length: 14 residues. V usage is TRBV9 and J usage is TRBJ2-7, with TRBD2 as a possible D gene (5 bases). The clonotype comes from a woman at least 80 years old in good health. Sequenced input: blood. This CDR3 reads CAGSVLGDSYEQYF. In nucleotides, the CDR3 is TGTGCCGGCAGCGTACTAGGAGACTCCTACGAGCAGTACTTC.